The source of this T cell receptor beta chain is a study of glioma-infiltrating T cells. For this clonotype: The antigen remains unidentified. This may arise from a read error, as a much more abundant clone is one base away.

The CDR3 covers 17 residues. Trimming took 6 bases from V and 3 from J; bases not matched to a gene: 12. The V gene's germline CDR1 is SEHNR and CDR2 FQNEAQ (reference sequence). Study-wide results and limits: Non-neoplastic patients had below-expected tissue-blood divergence, while all gliomas exceeded expectation. Tissue and blood shared very few CDR3 sequences.

The iRepertoire nested amplicon-rescue multiplex PCR amplified TCR alpha and beta CDR3s from RNA. Input was roughly 95-450 ng of tissue mRNA or PBMC total RNA. TCRdb re-analysed the multiplex PCR reads in MiXCR, keeping a single row per CDR3 protein. The sample shows 20,000 to 25,000 distinct CDR3 sequences, about 22% of them seen only once. The clonotype comes from a human donor with low-grade glioma or glioblastoma, undergoing nonglioma brain surgery, or in good health (not recorded which). The J gene is TRBJ2-1, the V gene TRBV7-9; 9 bases are a match to TRBD2. The sample taken for sequencing was glioma tissue, nonneoplastic brain tissue, or PBMCs (not recorded which). The CDR3 loop is CASSYSGLAGSYNEQFF. CDR3 DNA: TGTGCCAGCAGTTACTCGGGGCTAGCGGGGAGCTACAATGAGCAGTTCTTC. Drawing the rest from reference TRBV7-9 and TRBJ2-1, the complete variable domain is DTGVSQNPRHKITKRGQNVTFRCDPISEHNRLYWYRQTLGQGPEFLTYFQNEAQLEKSRLLSDRFSAERPKGSFSTLEIQRTEQGDSAMYLCASSYSGLAGSYNEQFFGPGTRLTVL.